This T cell receptor (beta chain) was found in a study of CXCR3-negative and CXCR3-positive naive CD8 T cells. General study results and limits: The TRB CDR3s that CXCR3-positive naive cells carried were more hydrophobic than those of CXCR3-negative naive cells.

The CDR3 is 15 amino acids. Germline V CDR1 and CDR2: LNHDA, SQIVND (reference sequence). 5' RACE with UMI labels generated the TRB cDNA libraries. TCRdb re-analyzed the 5' RACE reads; it lists each CDR3 protein once, without DNA. The data include about 53,000 distinct CDR3 sequences; the top ten clones carry 0.35% to 0.5%. To note about this clonotype: Its cognate antigen is unknown.

This sequence joins TRBV19 and TRBJ1-1; the TRBD1 assignment by TCRdb is unverifiable without DNA. The source of this sequence is a human donor in good health. Some clones in this sample may be carry-over from other donors' samples. Input material: naive CXCR3- CD8+ T cells from blood. Sample subset: CD45RO-CCR7+CD27+CD95- naive CD8+ T cells lacking CXCR3 (TNR3-). This chain's CDR3 is CASSIGDRGNTEAFF.